The 15 T cell receptor beta chains below all came from one sample that was sequenced in a study of blood T cell repertoires in COVID-19. Produced via immunoSEQ multiplex PCR; TCRdb's table is partial and in-frame only. The data show approximately 200,000 clones, around four fifths seen once. Sequencing used peripheral blood. These receptors were collected from a woman in her twenties or thirties with acute or convalescent COVID-19.

The chain uses TRBV20-1 and TRBJ2-5; no firm D call. Trimming removed 4 bases from V and 1 base from J, with 4 bases in between. This CDR3 has 11 amino acids. In germline, CDR1 is DFQATT, CDR2 SNEGSKA (reference sequence). The CDR3 loop reads CSANIQETQYF. The CDR3 region has the DNA TGCAGTGCTAACATCCAAGAGACCCAGTACTTC.

The chain carries TRBV4-1 and TRBJ1-1; D remains unclear. Germline CDR1 is MGHRA and CDR2 is YSYEKL. The CDR3 contains 14 residues. V was pared by 4 bases and J by 4 bases, with 13 bases between. In DNA form, the CDR3 reads TGCGCCAGCAGCCCGGGTGGGTTGGCCACTGAAGCTTTCTTT. As protein: CASSPGGLATEAFF.

The chain is built from TRBV6-4 and TRBJ2-1; 9 bases align to TRBD2. CDR3 size: 15 residues. V was pared by 6 bases and J by 4 bases, with 7 bases of the junction left unmatched. Germline lookup yields CDR1 MRHNA and CDR2 SNTAGT. In DNA, the CDR3 is TGTGCCAGCAGCCCAGTAGCGGGGGAATACAATGAGCAGTTCTTC. Protein: CASSPVAGEYNEQFF.

The gene calls are TRBV28 and TRBJ2-1; TRBD2 matches 10 bases. V was pared by 5 bases and J by 4 bases, with 2 bases of the junction left unmatched. Germline V gives CDR1 MDHEN, CDR2 SYDVKM. The CDR3 sequence is 14 residues long. DNA of the CDR3: TGTGCCAGCAGTGGACTAGCGGTTTACAATGAGCAGTTCTTC. Translation gives CASSGLAVYNEQFF. The full variable domain, with the rest looked up from reference TRBV28 and TRBJ2-1, is DVKVTQSSRYLVKRTGEKVFLECVQDMDHENMFWYRQDPGLGLRLIYFSYDVKMKEKGDIPEGYSVSREKKERFSLILESASTNQTSMYLCASSGLAVYNEQFFGPGTRLTVL.

This sequence joins TRBV28 and TRBJ2-7; D perhaps matches TRBD2 (7 bases). CDR3 length: 14 residues. The germline CDR1 and CDR2 sequences are MDHEN and SYDVKM. Trimming shortened V by 2 bases and J by 4 bases, and 12 bases separated the two germline ends. CDR3 protein: CASSLGRGFYEQYF. Written as DNA, the CDR3 is TGTGCCAGCAGTTTAGGGAGGGGGTTTTACGAGCAGTACTTC.

This chain links TRBV7-9 with TRBJ2-3, with 7 positions matching TRBD2. Germline trimming cut 10 bases from V and 2 bases from J; bases unmatched to any gene: 18. The CDR3 is made up of 17 amino acids. The germline CDR1 and CDR2 sequences are SEHNR and FQNEAQ (reference sequence). The CDR3 loop reads CATLPGAWSGVTDTQYF. CDR3 bases: TGTGCCACCCTCCCCGGTGCTTGGAGCGGGGTCACAGATACGCAGTATTTT.

This rearrangement joins TRBV5-6 to TRBJ1-5, with D maybe TRBD1 (5 bases). The CDR3 loop spans 13 amino acids. V was shortened by 4 bases and J by 8 bases, with 13 bases between the two germline ends. Germline loops: CDR1 SGHDT, CDR2 YYEEEE. The CDR3 loop is CASSTRVREPQHF. CDR3 nucleotides: TGTGCCAGCAGCACCAGGGTCCGGGAGCCCCAGCATTTT.

The chain employs TRBV18 and TRBJ1-2; possible D gene TRBD1, 6 bases. Trimming removed 3 bases at V and 8 bases at J, with 10 bases between. CDR3 length: 12 amino acids. Germline assignment: CDR1 KGHSH and CDR2 LQKENI. The CDR3 nucleotides are TGTGCCAGCTCACCCCAGGGGAGAGGCTACACCTTC. Amino acid sequence: CASSPQGRGYTF.

The rearrangement uses TRBV24-1 and TRBJ2-3; D is perhaps TRBD1 (6 bases). Germline values: CDR1 KGHDR, CDR2 SFDVKD. V lost 3 bases and J lost 4, with 13 bases in between. The CDR3 has 15 residues. CDR3 loop: CATSDGVTGPDTQYF. In nucleotides, the CDR3 is TGTGCCACCAGTGATGGGGTGACAGGCCCAGATACGCAGTATTTT.

CDR3 in amino acids: CASSHDGGFGIGYTF. The CDR3 DNA follows: TGTGCCAGCAGCCATGACGGGGGGTTCGGTATCGGCTACACCTTC. The rearrangement joins TRBV7-9 to TRBJ1-2; D may be TRBD1 (5 bases). In germline, CDR1 is SEHNR, CDR2 FQNEAQ (reference sequence). CDR3 length: 15 residues. Trimming took off 5 bases at V and 8 bases at J, with 21 bases between the two ends.

The chain uses TRBV19 and TRBJ2-7, with 11 nucleotides matching TRBD2. Per the germline V gene, CDR1 is LNHDA and CDR2 is SQIVND (reference sequence). The junction had 8 bases not matched to a gene; V was cut back by 6 bases and J by 4 bases. The CDR3 consists of 15 residues. The CDR3: CASRSSGRAPYEQYF. The CDR3 nucleotides are TGTGCCAGTAGGAGTAGCGGGAGGGCCCCGTACGAGCAGTACTTC.

This clone appeared a single time. The V and J genes are TRBV30 and TRBJ1-2, with a possible D match to TRBD1 (5 bases). The germline CDR1 and CDR2 sequences are GTSNPN and SVGIG (reference sequence). The CDR3 is made up of 14 amino acids. V dropped 2 bases and J dropped 6 bases, with 16 bases sitting between them. The CDR3 DNA reads as TGTGCCTGGAGTCTCCTGGGGCTGGTAGATGGCTACACCTTC. Its protein is CAWSLLGLVDGYTF.

This clone was counted once. The chain combines TRBV9 with TRBJ1-1; maybe TRBD1 (6 bases). The CDR3 consists of 14 residues. V lost 1 base and J lost 1, with 8 bases in between. The V gene's germline CDR1 is SGDLS and CDR2 YYNGEE. The CDR3 DNA sequence: TGTGCCAGCAGCGTAAGGGGGGGGAACACTGAAGCTTTCTTT. This encodes CASSVRGGNTEAFF.

The chain combines TRBV5-6 with TRBJ2-3; D ambiguous. The CDR3 is 15 amino acids. V gave up 2 bases and J gave up 0 bases, with 10 bases separating them. Germline V CDR1 and CDR2: SGHDT, YYEEEE. The DNA for the CDR3 is TGTGCCAGCAGCTTCCCCGGAGCTAGCACAGATACGCAGTATTTT. Its translation is CASSFPGASTDTQYF.

This chain connects TRBV7-8 to TRBJ1-5; 7 positions match TRBD1. V dropped 5 bases and J dropped 5; count of bases not matched to a gene: 6. The length of the CDR3 is 14 residues. The V gene's germline CDR1 is SGHVS and CDR2 FQNEAQ. The CDR3: CASSPNTGDQPQHF. DNA for the CDR3: TGTGCCAGCAGCCCCAATACAGGGGATCAGCCCCAGCATTTT.